What follows is one T cell receptor (beta chain) and its context. Antigen unknown. Methods described previously, with TCR primers listed, were used for bulk TCR libraries. From the PCR reads, TCRdb called clonotypes with MiXCR, one entry per CDR3 protein. The sample records about 100,000 distinct CDR3 sequences, roughly a third being singletons. Sorting isolated naive CD8 T cells as CD8+CD4-CCR7+CD45RA+ events. The data derive from a study of molecular identifiers for immune sequencing clone quantification. Study results and limitations: Identical barcode-sharing TCR molecules could lead to underestimated sizes for highly expanded clones. Among some 1.1 million naive cells, spiked Jurkat TCR RNA from a single cell was reportedly detectable.

Germline V gene lookup returns CDR1 SEHNR and CDR2 FQNEAQ (reference sequence). The CDR3 loop spans 16 amino acids. With 6 bases removed from V and 5 bases from J, the gap between germline ends came to 21 bases. The TCR comes from a human donor in good health. Some libraries in this study had Jurkat cell RNA spiked in. The sample was naive CD8+ T cells from blood, with Jurkat cell RNA spiked in. Subset here: FACS-sorted CD8+CD4-CCR7+CD45RA+ naive T cells. V gene TRBV7-9 combines with J gene TRBJ2-3, with D maybe TRBD2 (5 bases). The CDR3 loop is CASRKTYGEFGDTQYF. The CDR3 DNA reads as TGTGCCAGCAGGAAAACGTACGGGGAGTTCGGAGATACGCAGTATTTT.